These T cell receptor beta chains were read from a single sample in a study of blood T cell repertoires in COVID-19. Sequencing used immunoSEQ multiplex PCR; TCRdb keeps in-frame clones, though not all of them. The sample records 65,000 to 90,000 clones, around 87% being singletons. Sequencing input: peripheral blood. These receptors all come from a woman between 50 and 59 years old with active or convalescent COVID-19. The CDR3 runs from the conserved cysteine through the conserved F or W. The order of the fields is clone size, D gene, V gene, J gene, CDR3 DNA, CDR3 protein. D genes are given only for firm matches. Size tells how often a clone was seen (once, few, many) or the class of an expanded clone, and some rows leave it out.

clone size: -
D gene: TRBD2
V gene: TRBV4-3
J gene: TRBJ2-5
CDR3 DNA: TGCGCCAGCAGTGTCGCCGGGACTAGCGGCCAAGAGACCCAGTACTTC
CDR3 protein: CASSVAGTSGQETQYF

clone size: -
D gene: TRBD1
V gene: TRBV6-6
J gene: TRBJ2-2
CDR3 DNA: TGTGCCAGCAGGTGGGACAGGATCTCCACCGGGGAGCTGTTTTTT
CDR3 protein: CASRWDRISTGELFF

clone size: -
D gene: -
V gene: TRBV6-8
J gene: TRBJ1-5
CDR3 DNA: TGTGCCAGCAGTTTTGCCGGGACACTGAATCAGCCCCAGCATTTT
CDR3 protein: CASSFAGTLNQPQHF

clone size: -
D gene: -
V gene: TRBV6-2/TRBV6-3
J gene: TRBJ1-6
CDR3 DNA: TGTGCCAGCAGTTACCCGACCGGGGGATCCTATAATTCACCCCTCCACTTT
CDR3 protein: CASSYPTGGSYNSPLHF

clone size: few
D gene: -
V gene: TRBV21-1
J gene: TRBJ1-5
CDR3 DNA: TGTGCCACCGGGGGGGGGATGAGCAATCAGCCCCAGCATTTT
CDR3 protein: CATGGGMSNQPQHF

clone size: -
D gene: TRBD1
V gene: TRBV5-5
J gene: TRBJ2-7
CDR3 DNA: TGTGCCAGCAGCCTAGACAGGGGTGGCGAGCAGTACTTC
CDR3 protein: CASSLDRGGEQYF

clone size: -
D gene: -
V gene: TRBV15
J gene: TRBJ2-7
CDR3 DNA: TGTGCCACCAGCAGAGGGGCGTCCTACGAGCAGTACTTC
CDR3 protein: CATSRGASYEQYF

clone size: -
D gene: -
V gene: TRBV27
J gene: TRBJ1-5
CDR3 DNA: TGTGCCAGCAGTTTAACCCAGGGCCAACCAGGCAATCAGCCCCAGCATTTT
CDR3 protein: CASSLTQGQPGNQPQHF

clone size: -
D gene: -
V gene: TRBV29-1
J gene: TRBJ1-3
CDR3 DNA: TGCAGCGGCCGATTGACAGGAGGAAACACCATATATTTT
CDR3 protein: CSGRLTGGNTIYF

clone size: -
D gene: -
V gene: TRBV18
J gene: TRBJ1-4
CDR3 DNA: TGTGCCAGCTCAAACAGGGCAACTAATGAAAAACTGTTTTTT
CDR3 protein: CASSNRATNEKLFF

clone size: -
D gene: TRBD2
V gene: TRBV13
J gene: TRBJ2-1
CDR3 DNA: TGTGCCAGCAGCAGGCGGGGGGCCGACTACAATGAGCAGTTCTTC
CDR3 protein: CASSRRGADYNEQFF

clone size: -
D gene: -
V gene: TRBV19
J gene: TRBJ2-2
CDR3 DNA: TGTGCCAGTAGTACGAGGGGGTACCCGAACACCGGGGAGCTGTTTTTT
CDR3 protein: CASSTRGYPNTGELFF

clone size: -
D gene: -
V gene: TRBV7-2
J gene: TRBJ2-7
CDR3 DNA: TGTGCCAGCAGCTTAGATGACCTGGGGCTGACCTACGAGCAGTACTTC
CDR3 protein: CASSLDDLGLTYEQYF

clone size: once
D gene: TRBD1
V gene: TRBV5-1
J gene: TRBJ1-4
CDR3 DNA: TGCGCCAGCAGCGCGGGACAGGGGAGGGAAAAACTGTTTTTT
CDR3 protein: CASSAGQGREKLFF

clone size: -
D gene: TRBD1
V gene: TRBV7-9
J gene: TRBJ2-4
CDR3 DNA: TGTGCCAGCTCCGGGGACAGGGAGGTGGGCAACATTCAGTACTTC
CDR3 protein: CASSGDREVGNIQYF

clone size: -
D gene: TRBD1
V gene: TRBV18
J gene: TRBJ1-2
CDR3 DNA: TGTGCCAGCTCACCGGGACAGCCTAACTATGGCTACACCTTC
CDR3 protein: CASSPGQPNYGYTF

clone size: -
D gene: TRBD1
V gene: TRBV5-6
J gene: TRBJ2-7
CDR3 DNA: TGTGCCAGCAGCCCCGGCCCGACAGGGAGCCTTTCCTACGAGCAGTACTTC
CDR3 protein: CASSPGPTGSLSYEQYF

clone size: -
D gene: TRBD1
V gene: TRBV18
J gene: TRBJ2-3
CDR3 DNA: TGTGCCAGCTCACCGCGACAGGGGGCGGGTACAGATACGCAGTATTTT
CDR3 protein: CASSPRQGAGTDTQYF

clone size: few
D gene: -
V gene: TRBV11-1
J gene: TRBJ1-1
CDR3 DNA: TGTGCCAGCAGCTCAGACACCCTTGAAGCTTTCTTT
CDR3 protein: CASSSDTLEAFF

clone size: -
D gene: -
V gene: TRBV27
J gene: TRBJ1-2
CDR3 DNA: TGTGCCAGCAGTTTATCGGGAGGGTATGGCTACACCTTC
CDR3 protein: CASSLSGGYGYTF

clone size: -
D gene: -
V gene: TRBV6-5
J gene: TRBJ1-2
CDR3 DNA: TGTGCCAGCAGTTACTCGATCCTAGGGGGGGAGTATGGCTACACCTTC
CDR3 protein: CASSYSILGGEYGYTF

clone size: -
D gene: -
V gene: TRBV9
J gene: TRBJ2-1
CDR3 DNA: TGTGCCAGCAGCTCCGGACTCCTAACCAATAATGAGCAGTTCTTC
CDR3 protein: CASSSGLLTNNEQFF

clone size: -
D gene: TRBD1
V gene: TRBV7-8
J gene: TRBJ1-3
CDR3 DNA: TGTGCCAGCAGCTTAGTATCTTCGGCGACAGGGAGAACAGACACCATATATTTT
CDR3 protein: CASSLVSSATGRTDTIYF

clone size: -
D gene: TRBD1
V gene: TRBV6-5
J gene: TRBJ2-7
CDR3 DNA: TGTGCCAGCAGCCCCGGGACAGGGTCCTACGAGCAGTACTTC
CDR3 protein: CASSPGTGSYEQYF

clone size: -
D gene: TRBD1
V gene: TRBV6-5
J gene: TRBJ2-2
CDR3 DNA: TGTGCCAGAGGGACAGGGAAGACCGGGGAGCTGTTTTTT
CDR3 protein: CARGTGKTGELFF

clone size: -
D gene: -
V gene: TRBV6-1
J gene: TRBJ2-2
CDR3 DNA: TGTGCCAGCAGTGAATCGGGGGGCAGGGCCGGGGAGCTGTTTTTT
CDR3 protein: CASSESGGRAGELFF

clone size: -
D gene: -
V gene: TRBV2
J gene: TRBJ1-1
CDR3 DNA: TGTGCCAGCAGTACAGGGTTGTACACTGAAGCTTTCTTT
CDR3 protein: CASSTGLYTEAFF

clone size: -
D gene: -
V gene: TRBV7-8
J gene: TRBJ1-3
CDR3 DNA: TGTGCCAGCAGCCCGGGACTCCCCTCTGGAAACACCATATATTTT
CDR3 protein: CASSPGLPSGNTIYF

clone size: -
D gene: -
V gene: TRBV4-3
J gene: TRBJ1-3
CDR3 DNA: TGCGCCAGCAGGCCCGCGGCCCGGAGAGAAAACACCATATATTTT
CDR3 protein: CASRPAARRENTIYF

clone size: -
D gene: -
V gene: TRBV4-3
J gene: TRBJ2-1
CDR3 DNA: TGCGCCAGCAGCCAAGATTCAGGGTTCTACAATGAGCAGTTCTTC
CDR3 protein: CASSQDSGFYNEQFF

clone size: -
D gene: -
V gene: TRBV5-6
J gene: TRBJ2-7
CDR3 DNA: TGTGCCAGCAGCTTGGGGGGCTTCAGCTCCTACGAGCAGTACTTC
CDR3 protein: CASSLGGFSSYEQYF

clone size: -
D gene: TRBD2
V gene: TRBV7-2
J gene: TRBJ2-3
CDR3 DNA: TGTGCCAGCAGCTTATCCCTAGCGGGGGGCACAGATACGCAGTATTTT
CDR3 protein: CASSLSLAGGTDTQYF

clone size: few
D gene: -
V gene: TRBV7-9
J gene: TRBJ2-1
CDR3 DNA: TGTGCCAGCAGCTTAACTCAGGGGAGCTCCTACAATGAGCAGTTCTTC
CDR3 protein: CASSLTQGSSYNEQFF

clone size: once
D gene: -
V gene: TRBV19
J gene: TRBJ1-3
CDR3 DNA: TGTGCCAGTATGGTCACCGCAACTAGCTCTGGAAACACCATATATTTT
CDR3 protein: CASMVTATSSGNTIYF

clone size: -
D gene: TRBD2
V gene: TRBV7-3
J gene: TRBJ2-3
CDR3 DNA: TGTGCCAGCAGCAGAGCGGGGGGGCAAACAGATACGCAGTATTTT
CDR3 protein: CASSRAGGQTDTQYF

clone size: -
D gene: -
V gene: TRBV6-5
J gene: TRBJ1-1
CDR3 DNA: TGTGCCAGCAGCGGTGGTGAGAACACTGAAGCTTTCTTT
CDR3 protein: CASSGGENTEAFF

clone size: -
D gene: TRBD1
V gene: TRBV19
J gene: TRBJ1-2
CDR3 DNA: TGTGCCAGTAGCCCCGGACAGGTCAATGGCTACACCTTC
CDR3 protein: CASSPGQVNGYTF

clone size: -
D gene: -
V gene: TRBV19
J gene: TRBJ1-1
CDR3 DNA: TGTGCCAGTAGTTCTCAGTCCGGGAGGAACACTGAAGCTTTCTTT
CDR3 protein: CASSSQSGRNTEAFF

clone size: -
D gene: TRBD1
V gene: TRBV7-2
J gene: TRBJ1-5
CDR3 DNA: TGTGCCAGCAGCTTAGACAGGGGCGGCAATCAGCCCCAGCATTTT
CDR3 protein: CASSLDRGGNQPQHF

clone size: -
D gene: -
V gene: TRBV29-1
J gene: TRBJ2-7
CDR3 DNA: TGCAGCGTTGTTTCACAGAGCTCCTACGAGCAGTACTTC
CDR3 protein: CSVVSQSSYEQYF

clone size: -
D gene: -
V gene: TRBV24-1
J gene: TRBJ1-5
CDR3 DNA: TGTGCCACCAGTGAAGTTCTCGGGGTTAGCAATCAGCCCCAGCATTTT
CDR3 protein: CATSEVLGVSNQPQHF

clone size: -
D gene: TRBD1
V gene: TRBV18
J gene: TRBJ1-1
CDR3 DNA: TGTGCCAGCTCACGGGAAGCGGACAGGGGGCACACTGAAGCTTTCTTT
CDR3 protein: CASSREADRGHTEAFF

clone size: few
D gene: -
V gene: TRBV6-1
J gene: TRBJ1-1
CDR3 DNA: TGTGCCAGCAGTGAACAAAGGCAGGGCACTGAAGCTTTCTTT
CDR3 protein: CASSEQRQGTEAFF

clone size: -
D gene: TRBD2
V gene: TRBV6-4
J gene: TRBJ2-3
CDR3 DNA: TGTGCCAGCAGTGACTCGATATCCGGGGGGGGCACAGATACGCAGTATTTT
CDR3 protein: CASSDSISGGGTDTQYF

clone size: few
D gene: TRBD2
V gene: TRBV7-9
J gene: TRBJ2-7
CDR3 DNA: TGTGCCAGCAGCTTAGTTCCCCGACTAGCGGGGACCTTCTACGAGCAGTACTTC
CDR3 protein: CASSLVPRLAGTFYEQYF

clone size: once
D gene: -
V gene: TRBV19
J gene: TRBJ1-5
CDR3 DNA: TGTGCCAGTAGTCCCCATCGAGGTGGCAATCAGCCCCAGCATTTT
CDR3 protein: CASSPHRGGNQPQHF

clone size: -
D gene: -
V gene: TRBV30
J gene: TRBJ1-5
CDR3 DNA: TGTGCCTGGAGTAGAGGGGGTAGGGGCAGGCCGTCTTCGAGCAATCAGCCCCAGCATTTT
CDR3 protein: CAWSRGGRGRPSSSNQPQHF

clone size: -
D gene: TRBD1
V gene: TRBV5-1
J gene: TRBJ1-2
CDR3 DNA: TGCGCCAGCAGCTTTACAGACAGGGGTTGGGGCTATGGCTACACCTTC
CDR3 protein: CASSFTDRGWGYGYTF